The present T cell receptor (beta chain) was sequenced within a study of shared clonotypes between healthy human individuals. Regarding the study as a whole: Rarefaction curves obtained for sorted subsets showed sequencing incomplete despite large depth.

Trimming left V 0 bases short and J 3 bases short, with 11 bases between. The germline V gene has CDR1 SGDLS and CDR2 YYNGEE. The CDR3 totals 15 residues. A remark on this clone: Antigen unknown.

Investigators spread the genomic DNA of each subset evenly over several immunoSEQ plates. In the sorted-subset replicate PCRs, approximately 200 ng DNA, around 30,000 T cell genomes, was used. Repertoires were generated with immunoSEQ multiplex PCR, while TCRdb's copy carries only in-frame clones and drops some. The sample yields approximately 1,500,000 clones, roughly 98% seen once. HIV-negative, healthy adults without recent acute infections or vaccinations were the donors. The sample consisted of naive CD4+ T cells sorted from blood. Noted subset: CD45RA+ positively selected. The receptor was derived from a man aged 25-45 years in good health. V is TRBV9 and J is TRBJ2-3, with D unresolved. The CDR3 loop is CASSVEVVPTDTQYF. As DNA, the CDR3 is TGTGCCAGCAGCGTAGAAGTGGTCCCAACAGATACGCAGTATTTT.